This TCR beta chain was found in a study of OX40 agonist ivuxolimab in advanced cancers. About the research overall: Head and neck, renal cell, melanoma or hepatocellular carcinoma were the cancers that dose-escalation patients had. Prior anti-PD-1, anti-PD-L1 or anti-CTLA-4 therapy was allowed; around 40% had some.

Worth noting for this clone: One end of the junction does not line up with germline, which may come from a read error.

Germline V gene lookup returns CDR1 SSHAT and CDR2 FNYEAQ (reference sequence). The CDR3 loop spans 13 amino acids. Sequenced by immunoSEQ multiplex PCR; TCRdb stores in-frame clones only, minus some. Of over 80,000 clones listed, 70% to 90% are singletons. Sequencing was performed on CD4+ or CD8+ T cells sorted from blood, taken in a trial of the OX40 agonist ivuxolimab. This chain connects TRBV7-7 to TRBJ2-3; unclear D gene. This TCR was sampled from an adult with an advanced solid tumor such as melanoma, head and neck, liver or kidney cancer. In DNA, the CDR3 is TGTGCTAGCAGCTTAAGCCCCTCAGATACGCAGTATTTT. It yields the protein CASSLSPSDTQYF.